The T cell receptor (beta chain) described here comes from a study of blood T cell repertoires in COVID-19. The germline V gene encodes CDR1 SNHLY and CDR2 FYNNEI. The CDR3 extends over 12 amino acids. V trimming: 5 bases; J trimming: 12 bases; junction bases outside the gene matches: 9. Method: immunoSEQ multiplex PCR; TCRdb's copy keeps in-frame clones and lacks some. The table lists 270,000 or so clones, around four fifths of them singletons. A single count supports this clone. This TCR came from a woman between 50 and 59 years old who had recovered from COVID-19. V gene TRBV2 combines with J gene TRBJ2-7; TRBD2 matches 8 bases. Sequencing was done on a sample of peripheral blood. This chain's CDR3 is CASSKIGGRRYF. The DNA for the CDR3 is TGTGCCAGCAGTAAAATTGGCGGGAGGAGGTACTTC.